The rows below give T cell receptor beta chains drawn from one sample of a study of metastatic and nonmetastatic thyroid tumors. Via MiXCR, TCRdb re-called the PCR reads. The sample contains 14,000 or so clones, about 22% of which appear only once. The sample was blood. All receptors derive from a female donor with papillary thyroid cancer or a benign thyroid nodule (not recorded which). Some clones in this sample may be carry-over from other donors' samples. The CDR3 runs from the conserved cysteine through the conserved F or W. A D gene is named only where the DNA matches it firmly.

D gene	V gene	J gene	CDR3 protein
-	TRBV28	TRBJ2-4	CASSLMGVDIQYF
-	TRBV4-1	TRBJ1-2	CASSQPILTRTYGYTF
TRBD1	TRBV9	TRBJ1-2	CASTPGQSSYGYTF
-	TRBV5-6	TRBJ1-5	CASSFRGAQQPQHF
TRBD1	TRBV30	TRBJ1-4	CAWKSSGTAEKLFF
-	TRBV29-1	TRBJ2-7	CSVKRAGQNLYEQYF
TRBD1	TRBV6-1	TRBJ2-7	CATRDSSYGEYF
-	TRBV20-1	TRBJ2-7	CSARVGGVKHEQYF
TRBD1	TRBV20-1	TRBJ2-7	CSAREPGTGFHEQYF
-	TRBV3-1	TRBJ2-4	CASSQDYTGLAKNIQYF
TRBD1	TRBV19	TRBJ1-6	CASTLGGGDSPLHF
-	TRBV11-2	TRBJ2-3	CASSQGGLGTDTQYF